These 16 T cell receptor beta chains were all obtained from the same sample, sequenced in a study of shared clonotypes between healthy human individuals. Naivety among CD8 cells was defined by CD45RO negativity and positive CCR7 selection, thereby excluding terminally differentiated effector memory CD45RA+ cells. Measured with immunoSEQ multiplex PCR; TCRdb has only the in-frame clones, and not every one. The sample shows some 2,000,000 clones, about 95% of them seen only once. The sequencing sample was made of naive CD8+ T cells sorted from blood. The receptors stem from a man between 18 and 35 years old in good health.

V usage is TRBV4-3 and J usage is TRBJ2-4; D not resolved. V was pared by 1 base and J by 8 bases, with 9 bases between. The CDR3 runs to 13 residues. Germline V gene lookup returns CDR1 LGHNA and CDR2 YSLEER. The CDR3 protein is CASSQVRLDIQYF. The CDR3 bases are TGCGCCAGCAGCCAAGTCAGACTGGACATTCAGTACTTC.

Note on this clone: Other DNA variants within this sample encode the same CDR3. V usage is TRBV6-5 and J usage is TRBJ2-7, with TRBD2 identical over 10 bases. V lost 5 bases and J lost 2; bases outside the gene matches: 3. Germline assignment: CDR1 MNHEY and CDR2 SVGAGI. There are 14 residues in the CDR3. The DNA for the CDR3 is TGTGCCAGCAGTGGGCTAGCGGGGGCCTACGAGCAGTACTTC. This translates into CASSGLAGAYEQYF.

The CDR3 loop reads CASSFELEAFF. In nucleotides, the CDR3 is TGTGCCAGCAGCTTCGAGTTGGAAGCTTTCTTT. V and J are TRBV5-4 and TRBJ1-1; D is ambiguous. The CDR3 totals 11 residues. V lost 2 bases, J lost 8 bases, and 7 bases lay in between. CDR1 and CDR2 from the germline V gene are SGHNT and YYREEE (reference sequence).

This chain's CDR3 is CAWSTSGTEAFF. In DNA form, the CDR3 reads TGTGCCTGGAGTACGTCTGGGACTGAAGCTTTCTTT. V is TRBV30 and J is TRBJ1-1; D is ambiguous. The CDR3 consists of 12 residues. The germline V gene encodes CDR1 GTSNPN and CDR2 SVGIG (reference sequence). The V end lost 2 bases, the J end lost 5 bases, and 9 bases lay between the germline ends.

There are a few counts of this clone. This rearrangement joins TRBV5-6 to TRBJ1-2; TRBD1 agrees at 12 bases. This CDR3 has 16 residues. CDR1 is SGHDT, CDR2 YYEEEE, per germline. V lost 4 bases and J lost 4; bases outside the gene matches: 8. This CDR3 reads CASSGTGGLTGYGYTF. Here the CDR3 DNA reads TGTGCCAGCAGCGGGACAGGGGGCCTTACGGGCTATGGCTACACCTTC. Using reference TRBV5-6 and TRBJ1-2 for the parts outside the CDR3, the full variable domain is DAGVTQSPTHLIKTRGQQVTLRCSPKSGHDTVSWYQQALGQGPQFIFQYYEEEERQRGNFPDRFSGHQFPNYSSELNVNALLLGDSALYLCASSGTGGLTGYGYTFGSGTRLTVV.

This chain connects TRBV10-3 to TRBJ2-5; D uncertain. This CDR3 is built from 13 residues. The V and J ends lost 3 bases and 3 bases respectively, with 8 bases between them. CDR1 is ENHRY, CDR2 SYGVKD, per germline. The CDR3 loop reads CAISDTEKETQYF. In nucleotides, the CDR3 is TGTGCCATCAGTGATACGGAGAAAGAGACCCAGTACTTC.

Comment on this clone: The junction differs from germline at one of its ends, possibly a read error. The same CDR3 also results from other DNA sequences found in this sample. V usage is TRBV5-1 and J usage is TRBJ1-1; 7 nucleotides match TRBD1. Per the germline V gene, CDR1 is SGHRS and CDR2 is YFSETQ. The CDR3 is 14 amino acids. CDR3 bases: TGCGCCAGCAGCGAGGGGGCGCGGGTCGCTGAGGCTTTCTTT. Translated: CASSEGARVAEAFF. Full variable domain (missing parts from reference TRBV5-1 and TRBJ1-1): KAGVTQTPRYLIKTRGQQVTLSCSPISGHRSVSWYQQTPGQGLQFLFEYFSETQRNKGNFPGRFSGRQFSNSRSEMNVSTLELGDSALYLCASSEGARVAEAFFGQGTRLTVV.

This rearrangement joins TRBV27 to TRBJ2-2; 7 nucleotides match TRBD2. V gave up 4 bases and J gave up 1 base; unmatched junction bases: 9. Germline V lookup: CDR1 MNHEY, CDR2 SMNVEV (reference sequence). The CDR3 consists of 17 residues. The CDR3 loop is CASSSLGSGLNTGELFF. In DNA form, the CDR3 reads TGTGCCAGCAGTTCCCTGGGTAGCGGGTTGAACACCGGGGAGCTGTTTTTT.

The chain has TRBV19 and TRBJ1-5; possible D gene TRBD1, 6 bases. Germline CDR1 is LNHDA and CDR2 is SQIVND (reference sequence). CDR3 length equals 21 residues. V was cut by 3 bases and J by 0 bases, with 27 bases left in between. The DNA of the CDR3 is TGTGCCAGTAGTATCGCCGACAGGCTCTCCTTTTTCAATTATAGCAATCAGCCCCAGCATTTT. Translation: CASSIADRLSFFNYSNQPQHF.

The J gene is TRBJ2-3, the V gene TRBV7-9; 8 bases match TRBD2. The CDR3 contains 16 residues. V lost 2 bases, J lost 2 bases, and 6 bases stayed unmatched. From germline, CDR1 is SEHNR and CDR2 FQNEAQ (reference sequence). The CDR3 loop is CASSLPGLETTDTQYF. The CDR3 region has the DNA TGTGCCAGCAGCTTACCGGGACTAGAGACCACAGATACGCAGTATTTT. The variable domain in full, with the rest retrieved from reference TRBV7-9 and TRBJ2-3, is DTGVSQNPRHKITKRGQNVTFRCDPISEHNRLYWYRQTLGQGPEFLTYFQNEAQLEKSRLLSDRFSAERPKGSFSTLEIQRTEQGDSAMYLCASSLPGLETTDTQYFGPGTRLTVL.

The V gene is TRBV4-1, the J gene TRBJ1-1; 8 bases align to TRBD1. The CDR3 extends over 13 amino acids. Germline trimming cut 5 bases from V and 8 bases from J; bases unmatched to any gene: 7. The germline CDR1 and CDR2 sequences are MGHRA and YSYEKL. This chain's CDR3 is CASSSGTGEEAFF. The DNA of the CDR3 is TGCGCCAGCAGCTCAGGGACAGGCGAGGAAGCTTTCTTT.

The chain has TRBV25-1 and TRBJ2-7, with TRBD2 identical over 8 bases. The CDR3 has 14 residues. Looked up from germline, CDR1 is MGHDK and CDR2 is SYGVNS. V was pared by 3 bases and J by 2 bases, with 3 bases of the junction left unmatched. CDR3 nucleotides: TGTGCCAGCAGTGAGGCGGGAGGCACCTACGAGCAGTACTTC. Its protein is CASSEAGGTYEQYF.

J is TRBJ2-1 and V is TRBV11-2; possible D gene TRBD2, 6 bases. This CDR3 has 16 residues. In germline, CDR1 is SGHAT, CDR2 FQNNGV. V was trimmed by 0 bases and J by 5 bases, leaving 14 bases between them. In DNA form, the CDR3 reads TGTGCCAGCAGCTTAGATACGCTAGCGCTACACAATGAGCAGTTCTTC. It encodes CASSLDTLALHNEQFF. Supplemented by reference TRBV11-2 and TRBJ2-1, the full variable domain reads EAGVAQSPRYKIIEKRQSVAFWCNPISGHATLYWYQQILGQGPKLLIQFQNNGVVDDSQLPKDRFSAERLKGVDSTLKIQPAKLEDSAVYLCASSLDTLALHNEQFFGPGTRLTVL.

This clone was detected only a few times. The chain recombines TRBV7-2 with TRBJ2-5; possible D gene TRBD1, 5 bases. The V end was cut by 4 bases, the J end by 3 bases, with 21 bases between. The germline V gene has CDR1 SGHTA and CDR2 FQGNSA. The CDR3 loop spans 17 amino acids. The CDR3 DNA is TGTGCCAGCAGCTCGGTTGGACAAATCTTGCAAAAAGAGACCCAGTACTTC. Amino acids: CASSSVGQILQKETQYF.

Comment on this clone: Sequence at one end of the junction differs from germline and may be a read error. The chain recombines TRBV7-7 with TRBJ2-3; D perhaps matches TRBD2 (6 bases). This CDR3 is built from 18 residues. Germline loops: CDR1 SSHAT, CDR2 FNYEAQ (reference sequence). Written as DNA, the CDR3 is TGTGCTAGCAGCTCTCCCCTAGTGGGGAGGCGCGGCACAGATACGCAGTATTTT. This encodes CASSSPLVGRRGTDTQYF.

This clone was recorded once. The chain joins TRBV7-9 to TRBJ2-1; D not resolved. Deletions cut 1 base from V and 4 bases from J, with 14 bases between. This CDR3 is built from 16 residues. Looked up from germline, CDR1 is SEHNR and CDR2 is FQNEAQ (reference sequence). The CDR3 sequence: CASSLGDSSQYNEQFF. DNA of the CDR3: TGTGCCAGCAGCTTAGGTGATAGTTCCCAATACAATGAGCAGTTCTTC.